The rows below give T cell receptor beta chains drawn from one sample of a study of T cell changes during pregnancy in multiple sclerosis. The assay was immunoSEQ multiplex PCR, and TCRdb's table has in-frame clones only and misses some. The repertoire holds approximately 65,000 clones, around 92% seen once, with approximately 3% in the top ten. This specimen was CD8+ T cells from peripheral blood mononuclear cells, taken in the third trimester of pregnancy. These receptors were obtained from a female donor in good health, enrolled as a control in a pregnancy study. Each CDR3 is given with its conserved first and last residue. A D gene is named only where the DNA matches it firmly. Clone size is not always given. Where it is, it says once, few, many or a class for expanded clones.

V,D,size,J,CDR3,DNA
TRBV10-3,TRBD1,-,TRBJ1-1,CATLLTGGVNTEAFF,TGTGCCACGCTATTGACAGGGGGTGTGAACACTGAAGCTTTCTTT
TRBV4-3,-,-,TRBJ2-7,CASSQGTRDEQYF,TGCGCCAGCAGCCAGGGCACTAGGGACGAGCAGTACTTC
TRBV14,-,once,TRBJ2-1,CASSQPGRYNEQFF,TGTGCCAGCAGCCAACCAGGTCGATACAATGAGCAGTTCTTC
TRBV19,-,once,TRBJ1-2,CASSGRDKYYGYTF,TGTGCCAGTAGTGGCCGGGACAAGTACTATGGCTACACCTTC
TRBV2,TRBD1,-,TRBJ2-7,CASSGTGDFQPYEQYF,TGTGCCAGCAGTGGGACAGGGGATTTCCAACCCTACGAGCAGTACTTC
TRBV7-6,-,-,TRBJ2-7,CASSYRFAGGTRLHEQYF,TGTGCCAGCAGCTATCGTTTCGCCGGCGGGACCCGACTACACGAGCAGTACTTC
TRBV2,-,-,TRBJ2-7,CASSEGRGSYEQYF,TGTGCCAGCAGTGAAGGGAGGGGTTCCTACGAGCAGTACTTC
TRBV29-1,TRBD1,-,TRBJ1-2,CSVEPKRVPGQQPYGYTF,TGCAGCGTTGAGCCAAAAAGGGTCCCGGGACAGCAGCCCTATGGCTACACCTTC
TRBV6-1,TRBD1,-,TRBJ1-2,CASVDQGDGYGYTF,TGTGCCAGCGTCGATCAGGGGGACGGGTATGGCTACACCTTC
TRBV6-1,-,-,TRBJ1-4,CASSEYRTDQLFF,TGTGCCAGCAGCGAGTACAGGACAGATCAACTGTTTTTT
TRBV30,TRBD2,-,TRBJ2-7,CAWGTSGGAHEQYF,TGTGCCTGGGGGACTAGCGGGGGGGCCCACGAGCAGTACTTC
TRBV7-8,TRBD1,-,TRBJ2-2,CASSLQGQGSNTGELFF,TGTGCCAGCAGCTTACAAGGACAGGGGTCGAACACCGGGGAGCTGTTTTTT
TRBV25-1,TRBD1,-,TRBJ2-7,CASSDPLRGRMGQYF,TGTGCCAGCAGTGATCCCCTAAGGGGGCGTATGGGGCAGTACTTC
TRBV27,-,-,TRBJ1-2,CASSFWPNYGYTF,TGTGCCAGCAGTTTTTGGCCGAACTATGGCTACACCTTC